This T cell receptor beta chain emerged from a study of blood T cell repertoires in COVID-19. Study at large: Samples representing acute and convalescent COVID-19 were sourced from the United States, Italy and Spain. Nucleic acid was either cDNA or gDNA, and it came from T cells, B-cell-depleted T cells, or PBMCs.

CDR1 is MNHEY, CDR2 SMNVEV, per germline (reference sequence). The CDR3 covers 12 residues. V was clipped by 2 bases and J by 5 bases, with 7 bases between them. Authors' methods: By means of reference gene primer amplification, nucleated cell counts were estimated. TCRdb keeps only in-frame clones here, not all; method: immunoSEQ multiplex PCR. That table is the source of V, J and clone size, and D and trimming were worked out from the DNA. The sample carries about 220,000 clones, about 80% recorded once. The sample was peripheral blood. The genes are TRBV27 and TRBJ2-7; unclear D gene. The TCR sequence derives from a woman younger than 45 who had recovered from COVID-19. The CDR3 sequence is CASSLRGNEQYF. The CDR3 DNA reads TGTGCCAGCAGTTTAAGAGGTAACGAGCAGTACTTC.